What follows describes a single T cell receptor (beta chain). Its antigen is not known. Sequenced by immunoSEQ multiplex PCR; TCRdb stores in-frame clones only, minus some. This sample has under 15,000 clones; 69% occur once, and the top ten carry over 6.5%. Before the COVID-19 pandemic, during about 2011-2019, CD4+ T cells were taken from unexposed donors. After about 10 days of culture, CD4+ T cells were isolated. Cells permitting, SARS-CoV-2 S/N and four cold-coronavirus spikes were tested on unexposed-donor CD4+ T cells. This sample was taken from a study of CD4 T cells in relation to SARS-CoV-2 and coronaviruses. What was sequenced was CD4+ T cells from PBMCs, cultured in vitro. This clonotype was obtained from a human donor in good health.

CDR3 sequence: CASSDRTVYGYTF. Written as DNA, the CDR3 is TGTGCCAGCAGTGACAGGACTGTCTATGGCTACACCTTC. The chain couples TRBV2 to TRBJ1-2; D unresolved. This CDR3 contains 13 residues. Looked up from germline, CDR1 is SNHLY and CDR2 is FYNNEI. V gave up 3 bases and J gave up 4 bases, with 9 bases separating them.